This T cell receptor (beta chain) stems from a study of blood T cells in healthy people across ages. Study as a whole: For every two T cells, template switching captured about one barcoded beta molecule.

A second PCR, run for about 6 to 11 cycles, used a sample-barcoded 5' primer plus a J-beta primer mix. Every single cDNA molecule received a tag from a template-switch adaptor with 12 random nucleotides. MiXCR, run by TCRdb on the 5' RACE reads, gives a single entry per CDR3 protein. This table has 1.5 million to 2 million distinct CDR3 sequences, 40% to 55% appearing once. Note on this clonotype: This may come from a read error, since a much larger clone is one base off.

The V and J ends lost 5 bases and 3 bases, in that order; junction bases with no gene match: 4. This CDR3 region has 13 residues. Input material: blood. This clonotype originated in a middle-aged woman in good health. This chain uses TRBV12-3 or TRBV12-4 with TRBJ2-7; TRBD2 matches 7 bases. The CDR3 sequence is CASSRGDFYEQYF. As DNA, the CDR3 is TGTGCCAGCAGTCGGGGGGATTTCTACGAGCAGTACTTC.